The rows below give T cell receptor beta chains drawn from one sample of a study of identical twins. MiXCR was run by TCRdb on the 5' RACE reads, yielding one entry per CDR3 protein. In the table there are more than 400,000 distinct CDR3 sequences, 13% to 15% of which are singletons. The same specimen was also included in a second study, on yellow fever vaccine responses in identical twins.

Specimen: CD4+ T cells sorted from blood. The receptor source for this set is a young woman in good health. CDR3s include the opening cysteine and the closing phenylalanine or tryptophan. The order of the fields is J gene, clone size, D gene, V gene, CDR3 protein, CDR3 DNA. The D gene is left open where the match is weak. A clone size is listed for some rows: how often the clone was seen (once, few, many), or a class if it is expanded.

>TRBJ1-4|few|TRBD1|TRBV6-1
CASRGQGATNEKLFF
TGTGCCAGCAGAGGACAGGGTGCAACTAATGAAAAACTGTTTTTT
>TRBJ2-3|-|-|TRBV15
CATSRRRLSTDTQYF
TGTGCCACCAGCAGACGACGGCTTAGCACAGATACGCAGTATTTT
>TRBJ2-1|many|TRBD2|TRBV24-1
CATSEPGGGAVNEQFF
TGTGCCACCAGTGAACCCGGGGGGGGGGCTGTCAATGAGCAGTTCTTC
>TRBJ2-7|-|-|TRBV4-1
CASSRPLRDIHEQYF
TGCGCCAGCAGCCGCCCCCTCCGGGACATCCACGAGCAGTACTTC
>TRBJ1-5|-|TRBD1|TRBV12-3/TRBV12-4
CASSGTENQPQHF
TGTGCCAGCAGCGGGACAGAGAATCAGCCCCAGCATTTT
>TRBJ2-1|-|TRBD2|TRBV10-3
CAISSGTSGTNEQFF
TGTGCCATCAGCTCCGGGACTAGCGGGACAAATGAGCAGTTCTTC
>TRBJ2-7|-|TRBD2|TRBV6-1
CASISWSAGGDYEQYF
TGTGCCAGCATCTCTTGGTCGGCGGGAGGCGACTACGAGCAGTACTTC
>TRBJ2-5|-|-|TRBV20-1
CSAFHGLETQYF
TGCAGTGCTTTCCATGGGTTGGAGACCCAGTACTTC
>TRBJ2-5|-|-|TRBV5-1
CASSLAGQTGWRVQETQYF
TGCGCCAGCAGCTTGGCGGGACAGACGGGGTGGAGGGTCCAAGAGACCCAGTACTTC
>TRBJ2-7|-|-|TRBV11-2
CASSPLSPSGVKEQYF
TGTGCCAGCAGTCCCCTGTCTCCGTCGGGAGTAAAAGAGCAGTACTTC
>TRBJ1-1|many|TRBD1|TRBV25-1
CASIQGGRTEAFF
TGTGCCAGCATCCAGGGGGGGAGGACTGAAGCTTTCTTT
>TRBJ2-2|-|TRBD1|TRBV6-1
CASSRGQGALTGELFF
TGTGCCAGCAGCAGGGGACAGGGGGCGCTTACCGGGGAGCTGTTTTTT
>TRBJ2-1|few|-|TRBV5-1
CASSPVTENEQFF
TGCGCCAGCAGCCCAGTGACGGAGAATGAGCAGTTCTTC
>TRBJ2-1|few|TRBD1|TRBV3-1
CASSARDRHNEQFF
TGTGCCAGCAGCGCCCGGGACAGGCACAATGAGCAGTTCTTC
>TRBJ2-2|few|-|TRBV28
CASNPPHRRGTKLNTGELFF
TGTGCCAGCAACCCTCCCCATCGACGAGGGACCAAACTGAACACCGGGGAGCTGTTTTTT
>TRBJ2-1|-|-|TRBV4-1
CASSQDLIGSYNEQFF
TGCGCCAGCAGCCAAGATTTGATAGGGTCCTACAATGAGCAGTTCTTC
>TRBJ2-1|-|TRBD1|TRBV28
CASSPIGQVKEYEQFF
TGTGCCAGCAGTCCAATCGGACAGGTAAAAGAGTATGAGCAGTTCTTC
>TRBJ2-7|few|-|TRBV20-1
CSVQGYEQYF
TGCAGTGTTCAGGGGTACGAGCAGTACTTC
>TRBJ2-3|few|-|TRBV28
CASSLFGEQQYF
TGTGCCAGCAGTTTGTTCGGGGAGCAGCAGTATTTT
>TRBJ2-7|few|-|TRBV2
CASREALLRGGQYEQYF
TGTGCCAGCAGAGAAGCGCTTCTTAGGGGGGGACAATACGAGCAGTACTTC
>TRBJ2-2|-|TRBD1|TRBV11-2
CASSLGTGAFGTGELFF
TGTGCCAGCAGCTTAGGGACAGGGGCTTTCGGGACCGGGGAGCTGTTTTTT
>TRBJ2-2|few|TRBD2|TRBV11-2
CASSSRLAGGPWTGELFF
TGTGCCAGCAGCTCACGACTAGCGGGGGGTCCATGGACCGGGGAGCTGTTTTTT
>TRBJ1-2|-|-|TRBV6-5
CASSYSGDGYTF
TGTGCCAGCAGTTACTCAGGAGATGGCTACACCTTC
>TRBJ2-2|many|-|TRBV18
CASSPLTGELFF
TGTGCCAGCAGCCCTCTGACCGGGGAGCTGTTTTTT
>TRBJ2-6|-|TRBD1|TRBV5-1
CASSEGTGRSGANVLTF
TGCGCCAGCAGCGAAGGGACAGGGAGATCTGGGGCCAACGTCCTGACTTTC
>TRBJ2-3|few|-|TRBV6-5
CASSYRGGSNTQYF
TGTGCCAGCAGTTACCGTGGAGGTTCGAATACGCAGTATTTT
>TRBJ2-1|-|-|TRBV7-2
CASSLMTDNEQFF
TGTGCCAGCAGCCTGATGACAGACAATGAGCAGTTCTTC
>TRBJ2-3|few|TRBD2|TRBV28
CASSFSVAGVRDTQYF
TGTGCCAGCAGTTTCTCGGTAGCGGGGGTCCGAGATACGCAGTATTTT
>TRBJ2-4|-|TRBD1|TRBV27
CASSLSPRTGKNIQYF
TGTGCCAGCAGTTTATCCCCTCGGACAGGGAAAAACATTCAGTACTTC
>TRBJ2-1|few|-|TRBV20-1
CSARSTTRTNNEQFF
TGCAGTGCTAGATCCACTACGCGAACAAACAATGAGCAGTTCTTC
>TRBJ1-1|-|-|TRBV12-3/TRBV12-4
CASSLWENTEAFF
TGTGCCAGCAGTTTATGGGAAAACACTGAAGCTTTCTTT
>TRBJ1-1|-|TRBD1|TRBV5-1
CASSPGQGVMNTEAFF
TGCGCCAGCAGCCCCGGACAGGGAGTCATGAACACTGAAGCTTTCTTT
>TRBJ2-1|-|-|TRBV4-1
CASSQDPQGTSYNEQFF
TGCGCCAGCAGCCAAGATCCCCAGGGAACCTCCTACAATGAGCAGTTCTTC
>TRBJ2-5|few|-|TRBV12-3/TRBV12-4
CASSPRTFGTQYF
TGTGCCAGCAGTCCACGAACCTTTGGGACCCAGTACTTC
>TRBJ2-4|-|-|TRBV2
CASSVGPGAYLF
-
>TRBJ1-5|-|TRBD1|TRBV15
CATSRDRTGTILTPQHF
TGTGCCACCAGCAGAGATCGGACAGGGACAATCCTCACGCCCCAGCATTTT
>TRBJ1-2|-|-|TRBV12-3/TRBV12-4
CASSSYGYTF
TGTGCCAGCAGTTCGTATGGCTACACCTTC
>TRBJ2-1|-|TRBD2|TRBV20-1
CSARDPLAGFNEQFF
TGCAGTGCTAGAGATCCCCTAGCGGGCTTCAATGAGCAGTTCTTC
>TRBJ2-7|-|TRBD2|TRBV20-1
CSARGLAGVGIYEQYF
TGCAGTGCAAGGGGACTAGCGGGAGTGGGGATCTACGAGCAGTACTTC
>TRBJ2-5|-|TRBD1|TRBV7-8
CASSRSGGQLWTQYF
TGTGCCAGCAGCCGAAGTGGGGGACAGCTATGGACCCAGTACTTC
>TRBJ2-5|-|TRBD2|TRBV5-1
CASSLPGLAVQETQYF
TGCGCCAGCAGCTTGCCGGGACTAGCGGTTCAAGAGACCCAGTACTTC
>TRBJ2-3|few|TRBD2|TRBV27
CASSTLAGGRDTQYF
TGTGCCAGCAGTACTCTAGCGGGGGGGCGGGATACGCAGTATTTT
>TRBJ1-2|-|-|TRBV12-3/TRBV12-4
CASSTGILNYGYTF
TGTGCCAGCAGCACAGGGATCCTAAACTATGGCTACACCTTC
>TRBJ2-4|-|-|TRBV3-1
CASSQDHLQAKNIQYF
TGTGCCAGCAGCCAAGATCATCTACAGGCCAAAAACATTCAGTACTTC
>TRBJ2-7|-|-|TRBV5-1
CASSSPLASYSYEQYF
TGCGCCAGCAGCTCCCCCTTAGCGTCATACTCCTACGAGCAGTACTTC
>TRBJ2-6|many|-|TRBV4-2
CASSQGLGNSGANVLTF
TGTGCCAGCAGCCAAGGTCTTGGGAACTCTGGGGCCAACGTCCTGACTTTC
>TRBJ1-6|-|-|TRBV20-1
CSASRAEASGLHF
TGCAGTGCCTCGCGGGCGGAGGCTTCGGGACTCCACTTT
>TRBJ2-1|few|-|TRBV15
CATSRDGTYNEQFF
TGTGCCACCAGCAGAGATGGCACCTACAATGAGCAGTTCTTC
>TRBJ2-2|few|-|TRBV9
CASSVGGPGAGELFF
TGTGCCAGCAGCGTAGGAGGTCCGGGGGCCGGGGAGCTGTTTTTT
>TRBJ2-2|-|TRBD2|TRBV6-5
CASSYSGGLAGSGELFF
TGTGCCAGCAGTTACTCTGGCGGACTAGCGGGATCCGGGGAGCTGTTTTTT
>TRBJ2-1|-|TRBD2|TRBV7-2
CASSLEGSSGRGEQFF
TGTGCCAGCAGCTTAGAGGGTTCTAGCGGGAGGGGTGAGCAGTTCTTC
>TRBJ2-1|few|-|TRBV29-1
CSVWGNNEQFF
TGCAGCGTTTGGGGGAACAATGAGCAGTTCTTC
>TRBJ1-2|-|-|TRBV3-1
CASSQVSGGDYGYTF
TGTGCCAGCAGCCAAGTCTCGGGAGGGGACTATGGCTACACCTTC